The entry below describes one TCR beta chain. Its cognate antigen is unknown. TCRdb itself ran the reads through MiXCR, one entry per CDR3 protein. The sample has about 230,000 distinct CDR3 sequences, roughly 22% seen once. Germline V gives CDR1 SGHTA, CDR2 FQGNSA. J lost 3 bases, V lost 3 bases, and 11 bases had no gene match. There are 17 residues in the CDR3. The data originate from a study of T cell repertoires in cytomegalovirus infection. Findings and limits, study-wide: Public TCR beta family frequency separated CMV-and-HLA carriers, including in an independent cohort. CMV-specific TCR beta clonotypes restricted by HLA-C were the ones dominating the ex vivo response.

V gene TRBV7-2 combines with J gene TRBJ2-5; 9 bases are a match to TRBD2. Material: CD8+ T cells from PBMCs. The source of this sequence is a human donor in good health (CMV status not recorded). Some clones in this sample may be carry-over from other donors' samples. Here the CDR3 reads CASSFFFGLAGEETQYF. In nucleotides, the CDR3 is TGTGCCAGCAGCTTTTTTTTTGGATTAGCGGGGGAAGAGACCCAGTACTTC.